The 26 T cell receptor beta chains below come from one sample, sequenced in a study of a mutant IDH1 vaccine in newly diagnosed glioma. Assay: immunoSEQ multiplex PCR; the TCRdb copy retains only in-frame clones and omits some. The data hold 69,000 or so clones, with around 86% observed a single time. This sample's time point: week 35, safety follow-up. One vaccine dose held 300 ug of mutant IDH1 20-mer peptide and came with topical imiquimod. These TCRs' antigens remain unknown. The sequences come from PBMCs, collected from a glioma patient whose treatment included an IDH1 peptide vaccine. These receptors came from a man younger than 40 with glioma.

This rearrangement joins TRBV5-4 to TRBJ1-1, with 8 nucleotides matching TRBD1. In germline, CDR1 is SGHNT, CDR2 YYREEE (reference sequence). Germline trimming cut 7 bases from V and 0 bases from J; bases unmatched to any gene: 8. The CDR3 extends over 15 amino acids. The DNA for the CDR3 is TGTGCCAGCCACCGGGACAGGAAAATGAACACTGAAGCTTTCTTT. Its protein product is CASHRDRKMNTEAFF. Supplemented by reference TRBV5-4 and TRBJ1-1, the full variable domain reads ETGVTQSPTHLIKTRGQQVTLRCSSQSGHNTVSWYQQALGQGPQFIFQYYREEENGRGNFPPRFSGLQFPNYSSELNVNALELDDSALYLCASHRDRKMNTEAFFGQGTRLTVV.

The CDR3 DNA is TGTGCCAGCAGTTCACTCCTACAGGGAGAAGTAGGAACTGAAGCTTTCTTT. This translates into CASSSLLQGEVGTEAFF. This sequence joins TRBV28 and TRBJ1-1, with a possible D match to TRBD1 (6 bases). CDR1 and CDR2 (germline): MDHEN, SYDVKM. The CDR3 contains 17 residues. V was shortened by 4 bases and J by 5 bases, with 23 bases between the two germline ends.

The chain joins TRBV18 to TRBJ2-1, with 9 nucleotides matching TRBD1. This CDR3 has 16 residues. Germline V CDR1 and CDR2: KGHSH, LQKENI. The V segment lost 0 bases and the J segment 1 base; nucleotides outside the gene matches: 1. CDR3 DNA sequence: TGTGCCAGCTCACCACCCGGGACAGGGTCCTACAATGAGCAGTTCTTC. This sequence encodes CASSPPGTGSYNEQFF.

The chain combines TRBV9 with TRBJ1-2; D is possibly TRBD1 (5 bases). The germline V gene has CDR1 SGDLS and CDR2 YYNGEE. Trimming left V 9 bases short and J 0 bases short, with 21 bases between. The CDR3 loop spans 16 amino acids. The CDR3 DNA reads TGTGCCACCGTGCCCCAGGAGACAGCTACTAACTATGGCTACACCTTC. Its protein product is CATVPQETATNYGYTF.

The rearrangement uses TRBV5-4 and TRBJ2-6; D unresolved. Trimming left V 0 bases short and J 4 bases short, with 5 bases between. CDR1 SGHNT and CDR2 YYREEE come from the germline V gene (reference sequence). The CDR3 covers 14 residues. DNA of the CDR3: TGTGCCAGCAGCTTGGTCCCGGGGGCCAACGTCCTGACTTTC. This codes for CASSLVPGANVLTF. Full variable domain (outside the CDR3, taken from reference TRBV5-4 and TRBJ2-6): ETGVTQSPTHLIKTRGQQVTLRCSSQSGHNTVSWYQQALGQGPQFIFQYYREEENGRGNFPPRFSGLQFPNYSSELNVNALELDDSALYLCASSLVPGANVLTFGAGSRLTVL.

This chain connects TRBV4-1 to TRBJ2-1, with TRBD2 matching 7 bases. CDR1 is MGHRA, CDR2 YSYEKL, per germline. CDR3 length: 18 amino acids. With V trimmed by 0 bases and J by 2 bases, 10 bases remained unmatched. The CDR3: CASSQEGRLADPYNEQFF. The CDR3 nucleotides are TGCGCCAGCAGCCAAGAAGGTCGGCTAGCGGACCCCTACAATGAGCAGTTCTTC.

The V and J genes are TRBV5-6 and TRBJ2-1; D gene uncertain. V shed 0 bases and J shed 1 base, with 11 bases lying between them. This CDR3 spans 16 amino acids. The germline CDR1 and CDR2 sequences are SGHDT and YYEEEE. This CDR3 reads CASSLVVGASYNEQFF. The CDR3 bases are TGTGCCAGCAGCTTGGTGGTGGGCGCGTCCTACAATGAGCAGTTCTTC. Looking up the rest from reference TRBV5-6 and TRBJ2-1 gives the full variable domain: DAGVTQSPTHLIKTRGQQVTLRCSPKSGHDTVSWYQQALGQGPQFIFQYYEEEERQRGNFPDRFSGHQFPNYSSELNVNALLLGDSALYLCASSLVVGASYNEQFFGPGTRLTVL.

The genes are TRBV11-2 and TRBJ1-1, with D maybe TRBD1 (5 bases). The CDR3 has 12 residues. V was clipped by 5 bases and J by 5 bases, with 9 bases between them. Germline CDR1 is SGHAT and CDR2 is FQNNGV. For the CDR3, the DNA is TGTGCCAGCAGCCCCGGGGGTACTGAAGCTTTCTTT. It yields the protein CASSPGGTEAFF.

The V and J genes are TRBV4-2 and TRBJ2-3; D might be TRBD1 or TRBD2, each matching 5 bases. CDR3 length: 19 residues. The V gene's germline CDR1 is LGHNA and CDR2 YNFKEQ. The V gene lost 0 bases and the J gene lost 0 bases, with 19 bases spanning the gap. CDR3 nucleotide sequence: TGTGCCAGCAGCCAAGATAAGCCCACAACAGGCGGGAGCACAGATACGCAGTATTTT. It yields the protein CASSQDKPTTGGSTDTQYF.

This clone was recorded once. The genes are TRBV7-3 and TRBJ1-1; D remains unclear. Trimming left V 4 bases short and J 6 bases short, with 12 bases between. CDR1 is SGHTA, CDR2 FQGTGA, per germline. This CDR3 region has 13 residues. The CDR3 bases are TGTGCCAGCAGCTACCTGGACGGGTCTGAAGCTTTCTTT. It yields the protein CASSYLDGSEAFF.

This clone was seen more than once but under ten times. The chain carries TRBV9 and TRBJ1-1, with TRBD1 matching over 7 bases. V dropped 0 bases and J dropped 5; count of bases not matched to a gene: 7. CDR3 length: 15 amino acids. Germline V gene lookup returns CDR1 SGDLS and CDR2 YYNGEE. The CDR3 DNA follows: TGTGCCAGCAGCGTAGGGCCAGGGGGTGATACTGAAGCTTTCTTT. This codes for CASSVGPGGDTEAFF. Full variable domain (missing parts from reference TRBV9 and TRBJ1-1): DSGVTQTPKHLITATGQRVTLRCSPRSGDLSVYWYQQSLDQGLQFLIQYYNGEERAKGNILERFSAQQFPDLHSELNLSSLELGDSALYFCASSVGPGGDTEAFFGQGTRLTVV.

This clone was counted a single time. The J gene is TRBJ2-3, the V gene TRBV28, with 13 bases identical to TRBD2. Germline-derived CDR1 and CDR2 are MDHEN and SYDVKM. The V gene end was trimmed by 5 bases and the J gene end by 3 bases; junction bases not matched to a gene: 5. This CDR3 has 16 amino acids. The CDR3: CASSARLAGGTDTQYF. In DNA, the CDR3 is TGTGCCAGCAGTGCTCGACTAGCGGGAGGAACAGATACGCAGTATTTT.

This clone appeared a few times. The V call is TRBV28, the J call TRBJ1-5, with TRBD1 matching 7 bases. V lost 7 bases and J lost 0; bases outside the gene matches: 0. This CDR3 is built from 13 residues. Per the germline V gene, CDR1 is MDHEN and CDR2 is SYDVKM. The CDR3 spells CASTGGSNQPQHF. The CDR3 DNA reads TGTGCCAGCACAGGGGGTAGCAATCAGCCCCAGCATTTT.

The rearrangement uses TRBV13 and TRBJ2-1; 9 nucleotides agree with TRBD2. The germline CDR1 and CDR2 sequences are PRHDT and FYEKMQ (reference sequence). V was clipped by 5 bases and J by 8 bases; unmatched bases: 13. CDR3 size: 16 residues. The CDR3 here is CASSHDGLAGKDEQFF. The CDR3, as DNA: TGTGCCAGCAGCCACGACGGGCTAGCGGGAAAGGATGAGCAGTTCTTC.

The chain recombines TRBV28 with TRBJ2-2; weak D call: TRBD1 (5 bases). CDR3 length equals 13 residues. The V end lost 8 bases, the J end lost 4 bases, and 11 bases lay between the germline ends. The germline V gene encodes CDR1 MDHEN and CDR2 SYDVKM. In DNA form, the CDR3 reads TGTGCCAGCCCAAGTGGGGCCACCGGGGAGCTGTTTTTT. Amino acid sequence: CASPSGATGELFF. The entire variable domain, with the rest obtained from reference TRBV28 and TRBJ2-2, is as follows: DVKVTQSSRYLVKRTGEKVFLECVQDMDHENMFWYRQDPGLGLRLIYFSYDVKMKEKGDIPEGYSVSREKKERFSLILESASTNQTSMYLCASPSGATGELFFGEGSRLTVL.

V is TRBV11-2 and J is TRBJ1-2; a possible D gene is TRBD1 (5 bases). This CDR3 is 12 amino acids long. The germline V gene encodes CDR1 SGHAT and CDR2 FQNNGV. V was shortened by 3 bases and J by 8 bases, with 10 bases between the two germline ends. The CDR3 loop is CASSFNGGGYTF. CDR3 bases: TGTGCCAGCAGCTTTAACGGGGGAGGCTACACCTTC. Full variable domain (outside the CDR3, taken from reference TRBV11-2 and TRBJ1-2): EAGVAQSPRYKIIEKRQSVAFWCNPISGHATLYWYQQILGQGPKLLIQFQNNGVVDDSQLPKDRFSAERLKGVDSTLKIQPAKLEDSAVYLCASSFNGGGYTFGSGTRLTVV.

The rearrangement joins TRBV19 to TRBJ2-5; 11 bases fit TRBD1. Germline loops: CDR1 LNHDA, CDR2 SQIVND (reference sequence). Losses at the gene ends were 8 bases for V and 1 base for J; bases not matched to a gene: 9. The CDR3 extends over 16 amino acids. CDR3 coding DNA: TGTGCCAGTGGGGTCGGGGGACAGGGGGTCCAAGAGACCCAGTACTTC. Translating it yields CASGVGGQGVQETQYF.

The genes are TRBV4-1 and TRBJ1-2, with no clear D. The V end lost 4 bases, the J end lost 4 bases, and 13 bases lay between the germline ends. The length of the CDR3 is 14 residues. Germline CDR1 is MGHRA and CDR2 is YSYEKL. The CDR3 reads CASSPGQVFYGYTF. The DNA for the CDR3 is TGCGCCAGCAGCCCAGGCCAGGTCTTCTATGGCTACACCTTC.

V is TRBV27 and J is TRBJ2-5, with D unresolved. CDR1 is MNHEY, CDR2 SMNVEV, per germline (reference sequence). The CDR3 has 15 residues. V lost 4 bases and J 4 bases, leaving 16 bases between the germline ends. CDR3 sequence: CASSSYHSQVETQYF. For the CDR3, the DNA is TGTGCCAGCAGTTCTTACCATTCCCAGGTAGAGACCCAGTACTTC.

This chain links TRBV27 with TRBJ2-1; D is ambiguous. This CDR3 contains 15 residues. The germline V gene has CDR1 MNHEY and CDR2 SMNVEV (reference sequence). V shed 3 bases and J shed 4 bases, with 13 bases lying between them. CDR3 region: CASSFSRNKYNEQFF. CDR3 bases: TGTGCCAGCAGTTTCTCTAGGAACAAATACAATGAGCAGTTCTTC.

The chain carries TRBV9 and TRBJ2-3; TRBD2 aligns across 12 bases. Germline V gives CDR1 SGDLS, CDR2 YYNGEE. The junction had 5 bases not matched to a gene; V was cut back by 4 bases and J by 2 bases. The CDR3 covers 16 residues. For the CDR3, the DNA is TGTGCCAGCAGCCTTGGACTAGCGGGGATCACAGATACGCAGTATTTT. Protein: CASSLGLAGITDTQYF. Filled out from reference TRBV9 and TRBJ2-3, the complete variable domain reads DSGVTQTPKHLITATGQRVTLRCSPRSGDLSVYWYQQSLDQGLQFLIQYYNGEERAKGNILERFSAQQFPDLHSELNLSSLELGDSALYFCASSLGLAGITDTQYFGPGTRLTVL.

The rearrangement joins TRBV6-5 to TRBJ2-2; D is unresolved. This CDR3 spans 12 amino acids. The germline V gene encodes CDR1 MNHEY and CDR2 SVGAGI. Trimming stripped 5 bases from V and 5 bases from J, with 6 bases between. CDR3 sequence (DNA): TGTGCCAGCAGTCTCGATACCGGGGAGCTGTTTTTT. It codes for CASSLDTGELFF.

The genes are TRBV4-1 and TRBJ2-7, with 10 bases aligning to TRBD1. Germline V gene lookup returns CDR1 MGHRA and CDR2 YSYEKL. This CDR3 has 14 residues. The V segment lost 4 bases and the J segment 6 bases; nucleotides outside the gene matches: 6. As DNA, the CDR3 is TGCGCCAGCAGCCGACTCCGGGACAGGGGCGAGCAGTACTTC. Its protein is CASSRLRDRGEQYF.

This clone was seen a single time. The genes are TRBV6-5 and TRBJ1-2; D gene unclear. Looked up from germline, CDR1 is MNHEY and CDR2 is SVGAGI. V dropped 8 bases and J dropped 4 bases, with 8 bases sitting between them. The CDR3 consists of 11 residues. Here the CDR3 reads CASQNSYGYTF. Here the CDR3 DNA reads TGTGCCAGCCAGAATAGCTATGGCTACACCTTC.

The chain couples TRBV5-1 to TRBJ2-7, with D possibly being TRBD1 or TRBD2 (5 bases each). From germline, CDR1 is SGHRS and CDR2 YFSETQ. There are 14 residues in the CDR3. V lost 4 bases and J 3 bases, leaving 14 bases between the germline ends. The CDR3 reads CASSPGTPFYEQYF. Written as DNA, the CDR3 is TGCGCCAGCAGCCCCGGGACGCCCTTCTACGAGCAGTACTTC.

The V and J genes are TRBV11-2 and TRBJ2-3; 8 nucleotides align to TRBD2. CDR3 size: 16 residues. Losses at the gene ends were 1 base for V and 3 bases for J; bases not matched to a gene: 6. Germline V gene sequence: CDR1 SGHAT, CDR2 FQNNGV. The CDR3 sequence is CASSLVGGGRTDTQYF. The CDR3 coding sequence is TGTGCCAGCAGCTTAGTGGGCGGGGGGCGTACAGATACGCAGTATTTT.